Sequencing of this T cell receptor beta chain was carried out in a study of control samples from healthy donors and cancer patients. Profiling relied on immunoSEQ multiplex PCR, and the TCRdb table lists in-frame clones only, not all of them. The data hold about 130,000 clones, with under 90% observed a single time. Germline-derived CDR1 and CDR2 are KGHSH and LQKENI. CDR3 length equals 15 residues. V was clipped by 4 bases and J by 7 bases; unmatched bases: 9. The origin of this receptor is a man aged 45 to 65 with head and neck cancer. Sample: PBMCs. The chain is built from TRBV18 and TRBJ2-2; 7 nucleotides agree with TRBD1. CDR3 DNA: TGTGCCAGCTCACGCCCCGGGACAGTAAACGGGGAGCTGTTTTTT. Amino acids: CASSRPGTVNGELFF.